This passage covers 6 T cell receptor beta chains from one sample sequenced in a study of blood T cell repertoires in COVID-19. Clones were read by immunoSEQ multiplex PCR, and TCRdb kept only the in-frame ones, dropping some. This table has approximately 200,000 clones, approximately 89% appearing once. The sequenced material came from PBMCs or T cells enriched from blood (not recorded which). These receptors all stem from a woman between 40 and 55 years old with acute COVID-19.

The V call is TRBV2, the J call TRBJ2-7, with 10 bases matching TRBD1. The CDR3 has 15 residues. Germline loops: CDR1 SNHLY, CDR2 FYNNEI. The ends lost 4 bases at V and 5 bases at J; junction bases unmatched: 8. CDR3 in DNA: TGTGCCAGCAGTGCAGACAGGGGGCGCCCTAACGAGCAGTACTTC. It encodes CASSADRGRPNEQYF.

J is TRBJ2-7 and V is TRBV2; TRBD2 agrees at 8 bases. The CDR3 spans 14 residues. Germline CDR1 is SNHLY and CDR2 is FYNNEI. V shed 7 bases and J 4 bases; nucleotides not matched to a gene: 9. CDR3 DNA sequence: TGTGCCAGCAAGGCCAGCGGGAGTTTATACGAGCAGTACTTC. Residues: CASKASGSLYEQYF.

The CDR3 coding sequence is TGTGCCAGCAGCTTGTACAGGGGAGACGAAAAACTGTTTTTT. This sequence encodes CASSLYRGDEKLFF. The chain employs TRBV5-8 and TRBJ1-4; 7 bases map to TRBD1. The J segment lost 8 bases and the V segment lost 1 base, leaving 5 bases of the junction unmatched. The CDR3 runs 14 residues. From germline, CDR1 is SGHTS and CDR2 YDEGEE.

The J gene is TRBJ2-5, the V gene TRBV5-1; D is possibly TRBD2 (6 bases). V was shortened by 0 bases and J by 5 bases, with 14 bases between the two germline ends. CDR1 is SGHRS and CDR2 is YFSETQ in the germline V gene. The CDR3 covers 15 residues. The CDR3 nucleotides read TGCGCCAGCAGCTTGGAACGTGGGACTTGGGAGACCCAGTACTTC. Translation gives CASSLERGTWETQYF.

This chain links TRBV7-9 with TRBJ2-6; possibly TRBD2 for D (5 bases). CDR3 length: 19 residues. Germline V CDR1 and CDR2: SEHNR, FQNEAQ (reference sequence). Trimming stripped 5 bases from V and 4 bases from J, with 24 bases between. DNA of the CDR3: TGTGCCAGCAGCCCTGCCGGGGAACAACGACCTCTCGGGGCCAACGTCCTGACTTTC. It is translated as CASSPAGEQRPLGANVLTF.

The chain links TRBV19 to TRBJ1-6; 8 nucleotides match TRBD1. This CDR3 region has 16 residues. The V gene end was trimmed by 4 bases and the J gene end by 5 bases; junction bases not matched to a gene: 7. CDR1 and CDR2 (germline): LNHDA, SQIVND (reference sequence). CDR3 in amino acids: CASSSGRGLDNSPLHF. CDR3 in DNA: TGTGCCAGTAGTAGCGGCAGGGGGCTGGATAATTCACCCCTCCACTTT.